This TCR beta chain was sequenced in a study of OX40 agonist ivuxolimab in advanced cancers. CDR1 and CDR2 (germline): MNHEY, SMNVEV (reference sequence). The CDR3 is 16 residues long. The ends lost 6 bases at V and 5 bases at J; junction bases unmatched: 13. Clones were sequenced by immunoSEQ multiplex PCR, and TCRdb holds only the in-frame ones, with some missing. The sample comprises about 27,000 clones, approximately 78% of which are singletons, and around a fifth rests with the top ten. The sequencing here drew on CD4+ or CD8+ T cells sorted from blood, taken in a trial of the OX40 agonist ivuxolimab. The chain uses TRBV27 and TRBJ2-3, with TRBD1 matching 8 bases. The receptor comes from an adult with an advanced solid tumor such as melanoma, head and neck, liver or kidney cancer. The CDR3 region has the DNA TGTGCCAGCAGCCGCCCCAGGGGGCGCTCGATAGATACGCAGTATTTT. It specifies CASSRPRGRSIDTQYF.